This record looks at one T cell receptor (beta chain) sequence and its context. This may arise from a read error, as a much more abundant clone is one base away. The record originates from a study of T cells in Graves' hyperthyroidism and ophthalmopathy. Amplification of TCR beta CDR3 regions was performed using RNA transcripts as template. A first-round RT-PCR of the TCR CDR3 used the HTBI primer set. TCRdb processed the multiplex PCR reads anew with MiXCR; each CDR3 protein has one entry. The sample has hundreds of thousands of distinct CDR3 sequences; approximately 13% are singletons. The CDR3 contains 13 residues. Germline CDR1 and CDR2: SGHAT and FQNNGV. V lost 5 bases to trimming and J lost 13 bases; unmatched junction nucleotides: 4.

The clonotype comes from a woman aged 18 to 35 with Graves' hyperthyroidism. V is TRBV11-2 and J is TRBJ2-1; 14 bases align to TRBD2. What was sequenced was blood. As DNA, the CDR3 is TGTGCCAGCAGCCTCGGACTAGCGGGAGGACAGTTCTTC. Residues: CASSLGLAGGQFF.